This TCR beta chain derives from a study of identifying expanded T cells in peripheral blood. Collection occurred without any documented infections or immune events in donors. The CDR3 totals 17 residues. Per germline, CDR1 LGHNA and CDR2 YNFKEQ. Trimming removed 0 bases from V and 0 bases from J; junction bases left unmatched: 4. The repertoire was sequenced with immunoSEQ multiplex PCR; TCRdb's copy has only in-frame clones and lacks some. Of some 96,000 clones detected, 88% appear once; the ten largest clones hold 5% to 6.5%. Notes on the study in general: Approximately 2-week clone count variance significantly increased as total template count grew. Technical replicates showed about 1.1 changed clones; two weeks about 16.4; four weeks 19.

Notes on this clone: Its antigen is undetermined.

This receptor was obtained from a person aged 18 to 69 in good health. This chain connects TRBV4-2 to TRBJ2-4; TRBD2 matches at 8 bases. Sequencing was carried out using blood. The CDR3, as DNA: TGTGCCAGCAGCCAAGATCGGGGGGGAATAGCCAAAAACATTCAGTACTTC. This sequence encodes CASSQDRGGIAKNIQYF.